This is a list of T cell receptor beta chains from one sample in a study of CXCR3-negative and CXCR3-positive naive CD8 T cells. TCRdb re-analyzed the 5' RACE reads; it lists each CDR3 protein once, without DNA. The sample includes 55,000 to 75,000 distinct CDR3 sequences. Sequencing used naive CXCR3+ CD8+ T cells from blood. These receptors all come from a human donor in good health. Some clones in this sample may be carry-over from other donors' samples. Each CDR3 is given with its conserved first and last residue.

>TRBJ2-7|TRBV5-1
CASSLAGDSSYEQYF
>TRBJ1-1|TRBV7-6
CASSFGTGDTEAFF
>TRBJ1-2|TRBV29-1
CSVGGQQEFTNYGYTF
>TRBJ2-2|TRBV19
CASSHTTTGPTGELFF
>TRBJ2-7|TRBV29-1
CSVNSGASYEQYF
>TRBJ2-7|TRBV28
CASSIPGQGAYEQYF
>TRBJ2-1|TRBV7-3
CASSLFGGGYNEQFF
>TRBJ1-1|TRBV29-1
CSVVSTGEFTEAFF
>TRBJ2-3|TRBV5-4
CASSLALAGRASTDTQYF
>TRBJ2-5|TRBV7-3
CASSLDLGLSMSQYF
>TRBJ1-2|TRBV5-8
CASSFNPALGYTF
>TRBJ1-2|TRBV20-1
CSARAVTGDGYTF
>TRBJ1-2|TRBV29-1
CSVTQGGDYGYTF
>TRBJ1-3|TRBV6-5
CASKLRLVGNTIYF
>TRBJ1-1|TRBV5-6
CASSLASYHDFF
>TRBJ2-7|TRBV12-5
CASGPSSYEQYF
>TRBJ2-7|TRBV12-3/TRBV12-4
CASSDQAPPYEQYF
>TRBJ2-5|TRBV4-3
CASSLGTGGAETQYF
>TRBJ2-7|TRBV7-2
CASSLTGWQYF